Listed below are T cell receptor beta chains from one sample, sequenced in a study of Graves' ophthalmopathy and Graves' hyperthyroidism. MiXCR, run by TCRdb on the multiplex PCR reads, gives a single entry per CDR3 protein. Of 500,000 to 700,000 distinct CDR3 sequences in the sample, under 40% were seen once. The sample taken for sequencing was peripheral blood or thyroid tissue (not recorded which). These receptor sequences come from an adult man with Graves' hyperthyroidism. Each CDR3 is given with its conserved first and last residue. The order of the fields is D gene, J gene, clone size, V gene, CDR3 protein, CDR3 DNA. D genes are given only for firm matches. Only some rows state a clone size, as once, few, many or a class for expanded clones.

>TRBD2|TRBJ2-2|many|TRBV6-5
CASSYSAGVIGELFF
TGTGCCAGCAGTTACTCTGCGGGGGTGATCGGGGAGCTGTTTTTT
>NA|TRBJ1-6|NA|TRBV12-3/TRBV12-4
CASSLGQIGNSPLHF
TGTGCCAGCAGTTTAGGACAGATAGGGAATTCACCCCTCCACTTT
>TRBD1|TRBJ2-1|NA|TRBV7-6
CASSSQQGALDEQFF
TGTGCCAGCAGCTCCCAACAGGGGGCCCTCGATGAGCAGTTCTTC
>NA|TRBJ1-3|few|TRBV6-1
CASSDPGDPSGNTIYF
TGTGCCAGCAGTGATCCAGGGGATCCCTCTGGAAACACCATATATTTT
>NA|TRBJ1-5|NA|TRBV20-1
CSQEVGGALNQPQHF
TGCAGCCAAGAGGTAGGGGGGGCGCTCAATCAGCCCCAGCATTTT
>NA|TRBJ2-3|NA|TRBV29-1
CSPDRLNTDTQYF
TGCAGCCCCGACAGACTCAACACAGATACGCAGTATTTT
>TRBD1|TRBJ1-5|many|TRBV29-1
CSVETGDWNQPQHF
TGCAGCGTGGAAACAGGGGATTGGAATCAGCCCCAGCATTTT
>TRBD1|TRBJ2-5|few|TRBV10-3
CAAQGDRNQETQYF
TGTGCCGCCCAGGGGGACAGAAATCAAGAGACCCAGTACTTC
>NA|TRBJ1-1|many|TRBV7-8
CASSLKRGGGWGTEAFF
TGTGCCAGCAGCTTAAAGCGGGGCGGGGGCTGGGGCACTGAAGCTTTCTTT
>TRBD1|TRBJ1-1|many|TRBV7-9
CATQPGQGPSEAFF
TGTGCCACCCAACCGGGACAGGGTCCCTCTGAAGCTTTCTTT
>NA|TRBJ2-5|NA|TRBV10-3
CAIRGGGETQYF
TGTGCCATAAGGGGGGGCGGGGAGACCCAGTACTTC
>NA|TRBJ1-2|many|TRBV14
CASSQVDQLGGYTF
TGTGCCAGCAGCCAAGTGGACCAGCTGGGCGGCTACACCTTC
>TRBD1|TRBJ1-5|few|TRBV6-1
CASRASTGVTDQPQHF
TGTGCCAGCAGGGCCTCGACAGGGGTAACGGATCAGCCCCAGCATTTT
>NA|TRBJ2-7|NA|TRBV5-1
CASSLVVSASYKQYF
TGCGCCAGCAGCTTGGTCGTGTCAGCGTCCTACAAGCAGTACTTC
>NA|TRBJ1-1|NA|TRBV29-1
CSVDRAGKNTEAFF
TGCAGCGTTGATCGGGCAGGGAAAAACACTGAAGCTTTCTTT
>NA|TRBJ2-5|once|TRBV10-2
CASRLGRSETQYF
TGCGCCAGCAGGTTAGGGAGGTCGGAGACCCAGTACTTC
>NA|TRBJ2-5|many|TRBV2
CASRTAPYQETQYF
TGTGCCAGCAGAACCGCACCGTACCAAGAGACCCAGTACTTC
>TRBD1|TRBJ1-1|many|TRBV7-2
CASSLAAQGTEAFF
TGTGCCAGCAGCTTAGCGGCACAGGGGACTGAAGCTTTCTTT
>NA|TRBJ2-1|NA|TRBV12-3/TRBV12-4
CASRATGFGEFF
TGTGCCAGCAGGGCCACTGGTTTTGGCGAGTTCTTC
>TRBD2|TRBJ2-5|NA|TRBV20-1
CSARLAGGQGGETQYF
TGCAGTGCGAGACTAGCGGGGGGGCAGGGAGGAGAGACCCAGTACTTC
>TRBD1|TRBJ2-2|NA|TRBV29-1
CSVEESHRGLGGELFF
TGCAGCGTTGAAGAGTCCCACAGGGGGCTTGGCGGGGAGCTGTTTTTT
>TRBD2|TRBJ2-1|few|TRBV29-1
CSAEGLAARDNEQFF
TGCAGCGCCGAGGGACTAGCGGCAAGAGACAATGAGCAGTTCTTC
>TRBD1|TRBJ2-5|NA|TRBV5-8
CASSMTGGQETQYF
TGTGCCAGCAGCATGACAGGGGGCCAAGAGACCCAGTACTTC
>TRBD1|TRBJ1-1|NA|TRBV14
CASSQERQGSTFF
TGTGCCAGCAGCCAAGAGAGACAGGGGTCGACTTTCTTT
>TRBD1|TRBJ2-7|NA|TRBV6-5
CASRTGTGRTYEQYF
TGTGCCAGCAGGACCGGGACAGGGCGAACCTACGAGCAGTACTTC
>TRBD1|TRBJ2-7|NA|TRBV29-1
CRQDPTGGSYEQYF
TGCAGACAAGACCCGACAGGGGGCTCCTACGAGCAGTACTTC
>NA|TRBJ2-1|few|TRBV25-1
CASSELADEQFF
TGTGCCAGCAGTGAATTAGCCGATGAGCAGTTCTTC
>NA|TRBJ1-2|many|TRBV29-1
CSGSQGRFSYTF
TGCAGCGGATCTCAGGGGCGCTTCAGCTACACCTTC
>NA|TRBJ1-2|many|TRBV24-1
CATSDHPSRGYGYTF
TGTGCCACCAGTGACCACCCCTCGCGGGGGTATGGCTACACCTTC
>TRBD1|TRBJ1-5|once|TRBV29-1
CSQGTGNQPQHF
TGCAGCCAAGGGACAGGGAATCAGCCCCAGCATTTT
>NA|TRBJ1-1|many|TRBV14
CASSKAGPFGTEAFF
TGTGCCAGCAGCAAAGCGGGTCCCTTCGGGACTGAAGCTTTCTTT
>NA|TRBJ1-6|many|TRBV7-2
CASSQGGGDYNSPLHF
TGTGCCAGCAGCCAAGGAGGGGGGGACTATAATTCACCCCTCCACTTT
>NA|TRBJ1-1|NA|TRBV30
CAWTTVADTEAFF
TGTGCCTGGACGACAGTCGCGGACACTGAAGCTTTCTTT
>TRBD1|TRBJ2-2|few|TRBV18
CASSPGTATGELFF
TGTGCCAGCTCACCGGGGACAGCCACCGGGGAGCTGTTTTTT
>NA|TRBJ2-7|NA|TRBV25-1
CASSARAQAGPYEQYF
TGTGCCAGCAGTGCTAGGGCTCAGGCGGGACCCTACGAGCAGTACTTC
>NA|TRBJ1-6|many|TRBV5-8
CASSLDSSYNSPLHF
TGTGCCAGCAGCTTGGACAGCTCCTATAATTCACCCCTCCACTTT
>TRBD1|TRBJ2-7|NA|TRBV15
CATSSVDEGGPYEQYF
TGTGCCACCAGCAGCGTAGATGAAGGGGGCCCCTACGAGCAGTACTTC
>TRBD1|TRBJ2-7|many|TRBV7-8
CASSWGQGPYEQYF
TGTGCCAGCAGCTGGGGACAGGGACCCTACGAGCAGTACTTC
>TRBD2|TRBJ2-7|NA|TRBV12-3/TRBV12-4
CASSLRSGSHNEQYF
TGTGCCAGCAGTCTCAGGAGCGGGAGTCACAATGAGCAGTACTTC
>NA|TRBJ1-2|NA|TRBV29-1
CSSLWPGSGGYTF
TGCAGCAGTTTATGGCCAGGGTCGGGTGGCTACACCTTC
>NA|TRBJ1-4|NA|TRBV7-9
CASRSGGKLFF
TGTGCCAGCAGGTCGGGTGGAAAACTGTTTTTT
>TRBD1|TRBJ2-7|many|TRBV7-8
CASSLAGGQGNEQYF
TGTGCCAGCAGCTTAGCGGGAGGACAGGGCAACGAGCAGTACTTC
>NA|TRBJ1-4|NA|TRBV9
CASSVGTFNEKLFF
TGTGCCAGCAGCGTGGGGACTTTTAATGAAAAACTGTTTTTT
>TRBD1|TRBJ1-4|NA|TRBV7-2
CASSLGQGAAYEKLFF
TGTGCCAGCAGCTTGGGACAGGGGGCAGCGTATGAAAAACTGTTTTTT
>NA|TRBJ2-1|few|TRBV7-2
CASSLGWPLGGEQFF
TGTGCCAGCAGCTTAGGCTGGCCCCTCGGTGGTGAGCAGTTCTTC
>TRBD1|TRBJ1-6|NA|TRBV30
CAWRAGGGPPLHF
TGTGCCTGGAGGGCAGGGGGCGGACCACCCCTCCACTTT
>NA|TRBJ1-5|NA|TRBV5-1
CASSLAGGVEPQHF
TGCGCCAGCAGCTTGGCCGGGGGTGTAGAGCCCCAGCATTTT
>TRBD1|TRBJ1-1|many|TRBV7-2
CASSQDRGSTEAFF
TGTGCCAGCAGCCAGGACAGGGGGAGCACTGAAGCTTTCTTT
>TRBD2|TRBJ2-2|many|TRBV6-5
CASSQTSGGVGELFF
TGTGCCAGCAGTCAGACTAGCGGTGGAGTCGGGGAGCTGTTTTTT
>NA|TRBJ2-5|many|TRBV10-3
CAIKRAGDRQETQYF
TGTGCCATCAAAAGAGCGGGCGACCGACAAGAGACCCAGTACTTC